The T cell receptor (beta chain) described here comes from a study of CD4 T cells in relation to SARS-CoV-2 and coronaviruses. Naive and memory CD4+ T cells came from enriched cryopreserved PBMCs. This clone has just one count. Antigen: not known. The CDR3 consists of 15 residues. The V gene's germline CDR1 is SGHNT and CDR2 YYREEE (reference sequence). The trim removed 4 bases at V and 5 bases at J, leaving 8 bases unmatched. This table comes from immunoSEQ multiplex PCR, and its TCRdb copy is limited to in-frame clones, with some not included. The profile shows approximately 11,000 clones, around 86% of them singletons. Whole-study findings and limits: Compared with monoreactive clones, crossreactive clones showed significantly weaker SARS-CoV-2 expansion.

The sample was naive CD4+ T cells from PBMCs. Noted subset: naive CD4+ T cells isolated by negative enrichment. This chain connects TRBV5-4 to TRBJ2-2; TRBD1 matches at 7 bases. The receptor was isolated from an adult with COVID-19. CDR3 residues: CASSLGQIITGELFF. The CDR3 DNA reads as TGTGCCAGCAGCCTGGGACAGATTATTACCGGGGAGCTGTTTTTT.